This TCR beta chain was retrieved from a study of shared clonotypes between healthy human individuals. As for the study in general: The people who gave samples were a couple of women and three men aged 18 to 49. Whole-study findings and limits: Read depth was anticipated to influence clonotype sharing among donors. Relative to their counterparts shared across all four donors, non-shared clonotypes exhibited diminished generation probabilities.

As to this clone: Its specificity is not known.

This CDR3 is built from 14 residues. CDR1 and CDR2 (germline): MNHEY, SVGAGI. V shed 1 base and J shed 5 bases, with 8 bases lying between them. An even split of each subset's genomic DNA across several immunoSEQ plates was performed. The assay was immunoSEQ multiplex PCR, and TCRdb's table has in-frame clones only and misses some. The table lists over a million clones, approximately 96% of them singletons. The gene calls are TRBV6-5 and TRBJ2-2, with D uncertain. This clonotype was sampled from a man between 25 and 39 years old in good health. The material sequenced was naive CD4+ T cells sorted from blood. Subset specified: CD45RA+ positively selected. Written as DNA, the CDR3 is TGTGCCAGCAGTTACTTAAGGGATACCGGGGAGCTGTTTTTT. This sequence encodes CASSYLRDTGELFF.